The clone carrying this TCR beta chain was observed a few times. The CDR3 loop spans 14 amino acids. Germline values: CDR1 GTSNPN, CDR2 SVGIG (reference sequence). Losses at the gene ends were 3 bases for V and 4 bases for J; bases not matched to a gene: 6. The data belong to a study of shared clonotypes between healthy human individuals. Tens of thousands of T cell genomes, or approximately 0.2 ug DNA, went into the sorted-subset replicate PCRs. Generated by immunoSEQ multiplex PCR, the TCRdb table keeps only in-frame clones and is missing some. Of under 1,100,000 clones in the sample, 70% to 80% were seen once.

Source material: memory CD4+ T cells sorted from blood. Subset given: CD45RA-negative fraction. This TCR was sampled from a man aged 18 to 30 in good health. The gene calls are TRBV30 and TRBJ1-2; 9 nucleotides line up with TRBD1. This chain's CDR3 is CAWRGQGTFYGYTF. In DNA, the CDR3 is TGTGCCTGGAGGGGACAGGGAACATTCTATGGCTACACCTTC.